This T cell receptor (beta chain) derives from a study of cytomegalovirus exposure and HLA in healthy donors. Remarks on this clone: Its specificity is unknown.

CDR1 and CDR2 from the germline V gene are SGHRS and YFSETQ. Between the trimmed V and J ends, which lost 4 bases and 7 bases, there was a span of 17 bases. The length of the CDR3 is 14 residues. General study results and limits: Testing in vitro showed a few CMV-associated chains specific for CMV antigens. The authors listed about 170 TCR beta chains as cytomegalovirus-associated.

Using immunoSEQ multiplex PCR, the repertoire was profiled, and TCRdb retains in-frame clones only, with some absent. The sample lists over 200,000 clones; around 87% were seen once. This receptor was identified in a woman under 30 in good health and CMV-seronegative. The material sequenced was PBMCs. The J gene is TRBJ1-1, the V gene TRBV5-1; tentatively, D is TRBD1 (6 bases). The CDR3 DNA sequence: TGCGCCAGCAGCGTGGGACAACAGGGAAATGAAGCTTTCTTT. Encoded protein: CASSVGQQGNEAFF. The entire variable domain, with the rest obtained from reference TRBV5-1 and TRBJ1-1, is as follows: KAGVTQTPRYLIKTRGQQVTLSCSPISGHRSVSWYQQTPGQGLQFLFEYFSETQRNKGNFPGRFSGRQFSNSRSEMNVSTLELGDSALYLCASSVGQQGNEAFFGQGTRLTVV.